A selection of T cell receptor beta chains follows, all from one sample in a study of T-cell memory formation after mild COVID-19. MiXCR, applied by TCRdb to the 5' RACE reads, yields one record per CDR3 protein. Of roughly 480,000 distinct CDR3 sequences in the sample, around 25% were seen once. The source material was PBMCs or a T cell subset sorted from them (not recorded which). These receptors originate from an adult woman who had mild COVID-19 (a few samples of this study predate the infection). Cell type and time point are not known. The CDR3 runs from the conserved cysteine through the conserved F or W. D genes are given only for firm matches. Not all rows give a size; the values are once, few, many and, for expanded clones, a class.

j_call | v_call | clone_size | d_call | cdr3_aa | cdr3_nt
TRBJ2-3 | TRBV27 | NA | NA | CASSFLGAKDTQYF | TGTGCCAGCAGTTTTCTGGGGGCTAAAGATACGCAGTATTTT
TRBJ2-3 | TRBV5-1 | few | TRBD2 | CASSRLAGGPLSTDTQYF | TGCGCCAGCAGCCGACTAGCGGGGGGGCCCCTGAGCACAGATACGCAGTATTTT
TRBJ2-3 | TRBV5-5 | NA | NA | CASSLLTPDTQYF | TGTGCCAGCAGCTTGCTAACGCCAGATACGCAGTATTTT
TRBJ2-5 | TRBV24-1 | NA | TRBD1 | CATSSSTGAQETQYF | TGTGCCACCAGTTCCTCCACAGGGGCCCAAGAGACCCAGTACTTC
TRBJ2-1 | TRBV12-3/TRBV12-4 | few | NA | CASSFRAYNEQFF | TGTGCCAGCAGTTTCAGGGCCTACAATGAGCAGTTCTTC
TRBJ1-1 | TRBV18 | few | NA | CASSPPIRPNTEAFF | TGTGCCAGCTCACCACCTATCAGGCCGAACACTGAAGCTTTCTTT
TRBJ2-2 | TRBV27 | NA | TRBD2 | CASSSRLAGTGELFF | TGTGCCAGCAGTTCTCGACTAGCGGGAACCGGGGAGCTGTTTTTT
TRBJ1-2 | TRBV20-1 | many | NA | CSAREVGGRGNGYTF | TGCAGTGCTAGAGAAGTGGGGGGGCGCGGTAATGGCTACACCTTC
TRBJ2-3 | TRBV12-3/TRBV12-4 | few | TRBD2 | CASSLEREFDTQYF | TGTGCCAGCAGTCTAGAGCGGGAGTTTGATACGCAGTATTTT
TRBJ2-3 | TRBV6-6 | NA | TRBD1 | CASSFWDREGDTQYF | TGTGCCAGCAGTTTCTGGGACAGGGAGGGAGATACGCAGTATTTT
TRBJ2-5 | TRBV28 | NA | NA | CASSFAVATQYF | TGTGCCAGCAGTTTCGCAGTAGCGACCCAGTACTTC
TRBJ2-1 | TRBV11-2 | NA | TRBD1 | CASSKGTGAYNEQFF | TGTGCCAGCAGCAAAGGGACAGGGGCTTACAATGAGCAGTTCTTC
TRBJ2-1 | TRBV11-3 | NA | TRBD1 | CASSLGTGISKWDSNEQFF | TGTGCCAGCAGCCTAGGGACAGGGATCTCCAAGTGGGATAGCAATGAGCAGTTCTTC
TRBJ1-1 | TRBV12-3/TRBV12-4 | NA | NA | CASSWQHTEAFF | TGTGCCAGCAGTTGGCAGCACACTGAAGCTTTCTTT
TRBJ2-1 | TRBV2 | few | NA | CASSPAYNEQFF | TGTGCCAGCAGCCCGGCTTACAATGAGCAGTTCTTC
TRBJ2-7 | TRBV7-9 | NA | TRBD1 | CASSGETGVYEQYF | TGTGCCAGCAGCGGCGAGACAGGGGTCTACGAGCAGTACTTC
TRBJ2-1 | TRBV20-1 | once | TRBD1 | CSARGQGIEQFF | TGCAGTGCTAGAGGACAGGGGATTGAGCAGTTCTTC
TRBJ2-2 | TRBV6-2/TRBV6-3 | NA | NA | CASSYVSLAGELFF | TGTGCCAGCAGTTATGTGTCGTTGGCCGGGGAGCTGTTTTTT
TRBJ2-7 | TRBV5-5 | NA | NA | CASTFIQGGIGEQYF | TGTGCCAGCACCTTCATTCAGGGAGGAATTGGCGAGCAGTACTTC
TRBJ2-7 | TRBV12-3/TRBV12-4 | many | TRBD2 | CASSPSGGREQYF | TGTGCCAGCAGTCCATCGGGAGGGCGAGAGCAGTACTTC
TRBJ2-1 | TRBV6-2/TRBV6-3 | NA | NA | CASSYRMDKSYNEQFF | TGTGCCAGCAGTTACCGGATGGATAAGTCCTACAATGAGCAGTTCTTC
TRBJ2-7 | TRBV6-6 | NA | TRBD1 | CASSYSRRGSSYEQYF | TGTGCCAGCAGTTACTCACGCAGGGGGAGCTCCTACGAGCAGTACTTC
TRBJ2-1 | TRBV20-1 | many | NA | CSAQRPSSLGEQFF | TGCAGTGCCCAGAGGCCCTCCTCCCTGGGGGAGCAGTTCTTC
TRBJ1-6 | TRBV7-3 | NA | NA | CASSLGMSNSPLHF | TGTGCCAGCAGCTTAGGGATGAGCAATTCACCCCTCCACTTT
TRBJ1-2 | TRBV24-1 | NA | NA | CATSDYNANYGYTF | TGTGCCACCAGTGATTACAACGCCAACTATGGCTACACCTTC
TRBJ1-1 | TRBV7-8 | NA | NA | CASSLPSYTGTEAFF | TGTGCCAGCAGCTTACCGTCGTATACGGGCACTGAAGCTTTCTTT
TRBJ2-7 | TRBV6-5 | NA | TRBD1 | CASTRGQGSYEQYF | TGTGCCAGCACCCGAGGACAGGGGTCCTACGAGCAGTACTTC
TRBJ1-1 | TRBV7-2 | NA | NA | CASSSRRENTEAFF | TGTGCCAGCAGCTCCAGAAGAGAGAACACTGAAGCTTTCTTT
TRBJ2-1 | TRBV7-9 | few | TRBD1 | CASSTGTGAYNEQFF | TGTGCCAGCAGCACCGGGACAGGGGCCTACAATGAGCAGTTCTTC
TRBJ2-7 | TRBV3-1 | many | NA | CASSFHSRYEQYF | TGTGCCAGCAGCTTTCACTCGCGTTACGAGCAGTACTTC
TRBJ2-7 | TRBV7-9 | few | NA | CASSFLDAVRYF | TGTGCCAGCAGCTTTTTAGACGCCGTCCGGTACTTC
TRBJ2-1 | TRBV10-3 | NA | NA | CAISGKGQDEQFF | TGTGCCATCAGTGGGAAGGGGCAGGATGAGCAGTTCTTC
TRBJ2-7 | TRBV10-3 | NA | NA | CAISELARTKSSYEQYF | TGTGCCATCAGTGAGTTGGCGAGGACGAAGTCATCCTACGAGCAGTACTTC
TRBJ2-2 | TRBV6-5 | NA | NA | CASSSDWTGELFF | TGTGCCAGCAGTTCTGACTGGACCGGGGAGCTGTTTTTT
TRBJ2-1 | TRBV12-3/TRBV12-4 | NA | NA | CASSFHRNNEQFF | TGTGCCAGCAGTTTCCACAGGAACAATGAGCAGTTCTTC
TRBJ2-1 | TRBV5-4 | few | NA | CASSPLLARDQFF | TGTGCCAGCAGCCCCCTTCTAGCGAGGGATCAGTTCTTC
TRBJ2-2 | TRBV20-1 | few | TRBD1 | CSARPDRGPTGELFF | TGCAGTGCTAGACCGGACAGGGGGCCCACCGGGGAGCTGTTTTTT
TRBJ2-7 | TRBV4-1 | NA | NA | CASSPSSQGGVYEQYF | TGCGCCAGCAGCCCCTCGAGCCAGGGGGGCGTCTACGAGCAGTACTTC
TRBJ1-1 | TRBV4-1 | NA | NA | CASSQDTSTEAFF | TGCGCCAGCAGCCAAGATACTAGCACTGAAGCTTTCTTT
TRBJ2-3 | TRBV7-9 | NA | NA | CASSPGDWGDTQYF | TGTGCCAGCAGCCCCGGGGACTGGGGGGATACGCAGTATTTT